Shown below are 28 T cell receptor beta chains from a single sample sequenced in a study of T-cell reconstitution after alpha-beta-depleted transplantation in children. Preparation of the TCRbeta library was carried out with unique molecular identifiers. Via MiXCR, TCRdb re-called the PCR reads, giving one row per CDR3 protein. Found here are 200,000 to 250,000 distinct CDR3 sequences, 9.5% to 13% of them singletons; the top ten hold 28%. Sequenced here: PBMCs, sampled before TCRalphabeta/CD19-depleted stem cell transplant. Receptors originate from a child younger than two with acute myeloid leukemia, due to receive a stem cell transplant.

In its sample, this clonotype was seen many times. V usage is TRBV5-1 and J usage is TRBJ1-2, with D maybe TRBD1 (6 bases). Trimming shortened V by 4 bases and J by 4 bases, and 14 bases separated the two germline ends. The CDR3 covers 14 residues. The germline V gene has CDR1 SGHRS and CDR2 YFSETQ. CDR3 nucleotides: TGCGCCAGCAGCGTAGAACAGGGAAGCTATGGCTACACCTTC. Translation gives CASSVEQGSYGYTF.

Many counts were recorded for this clonotype. The chain employs TRBV7-2 and TRBJ2-5, with TRBD1 matching over 8 bases. The CDR3 runs to 14 residues. V gave up 5 bases and J gave up 2 bases; unmatched junction bases: 4. Germline assignment: CDR1 SGHTA and CDR2 FQGNSA. CDR3 DNA: TGTGCCAGCAGCCCCCGACAGGGGCAAGAGACCCAGTACTTC. Residues: CASSPRQGQETQYF. Full variable domain (remainder filled in from reference TRBV7-2 and TRBJ2-5): GAGVSQSPSNKVTEKGKDVELRCDPISGHTALYWYRQSLGQGLEFLIYFQGNSAPDKSGLPSDRFSAERTGGSVSTLTIQRTQQEDSAVYLCASSPRQGQETQYFGPGTRLLVL.

This clonotype was counted only a few times. The V gene is TRBV5-5, the J gene TRBJ2-1, with a weak D call TRBD1 (6 bases). Germline loops: CDR1 SGHKS, CDR2 YYEKEE (reference sequence). Between the trimmed V and J ends, which lost 4 bases and 7 bases, there was a span of 18 bases. The CDR3 covers 15 residues. DNA of the CDR3: TGTGCCAGCAGCGACTCCAGGGGTTGGGGGAATGAGCAGTTCTTC. Its translation: CASSDSRGWGNEQFF. The whole variable domain, filled in from reference TRBV5-5 and TRBJ2-1, reads DAGVTQSPTHLIKTRGQQVTLRCSPISGHKSVSWYQQVLGQGPQFIFQYYEKEERGRGNFPDRFSARQFPNYSSELNVNALLLGDSALYLCASSDSRGWGNEQFFGPGTRLTVL.

This clonotype occurred many times. The chain recombines TRBV10-3 with TRBJ2-7; 9 bases line up with TRBD1. V was pared by 10 bases and J by 6 bases, with 10 bases of the junction left unmatched. CDR1 and CDR2 from the germline V gene are ENHRY and SYGVKD. CDR3 length: 13 residues. CDR3 region: CATGRDRAVEQYF. DNA for the CDR3: TGTGCCACCGGTCGGGACAGGGCTGTCGAGCAGTACTTC.

This clonotype was picked up many times. The chain is built from TRBV5-1 and TRBJ2-7; TRBD2 is a possible D gene (5 bases). CDR1 SGHRS and CDR2 YFSETQ come from the germline V gene. Trimming left V 2 bases short and J 2 bases short, with 8 bases between. CDR3 length: 13 residues. The CDR3, as DNA: TGCGCCAGCAGCTTCGAGGGAACCTACGAGCAGTACTTC. As protein: CASSFEGTYEQYF.

Ten or more counts support this clonotype. This rearrangement joins TRBV18 to TRBJ2-5; D might be TRBD2 (5 bases). Trimming removed 5 bases from V and 4 bases from J, with 5 bases in between. The germline V gene encodes CDR1 KGHSH and CDR2 LQKENI. This CDR3 is 11 amino acids long. DNA of the CDR3: TGTGCCAGCTCAGGGAGAGAGACCCAGTACTTC. Translation: CASSGRETQYF.

This clonotype was observed at least ten times. The chain employs TRBV24-1 and TRBJ2-2, with D unresolved. V was cut by 3 bases and J by 0 bases, with 10 bases left in between. Per the germline V gene, CDR1 is KGHDR and CDR2 is SFDVKD. The CDR3 runs 16 residues. CDR3 region: CATSDAPAANTGELFF. In DNA form, the CDR3 reads TGTGCCACCAGTGATGCCCCCGCGGCGAACACCGGGGAGCTGTTTTTT.

This clonotype came up many times. V and J are TRBV10-3 and TRBJ2-1, with 14 bases aligning to TRBD2. The CDR3 contains 15 residues. The junction had 4 bases not matched to a gene; V was cut back by 6 bases and J by 6 bases. CDR1 is ENHRY and CDR2 is SYGVKD in the germline V gene. The chain's CDR3 is CAISPGLAGVNEQFF. The CDR3 nucleotides are TGTGCCATCAGCCCGGGACTAGCGGGAGTCAATGAGCAGTTCTTC.

This clonotype came up many times. The rearrangement links TRBV24-1 to TRBJ2-2, with a weak D call TRBD2 (5 bases). CDR1 and CDR2 from the germline V gene are KGHDR and SFDVKD. CDR3 length: 12 amino acids. V lost 10 bases and J 6 bases, leaving 11 bases between the germline ends. CDR3 DNA: TGTGCCACGCGGGCCGCCGCCGGGGAGCTGTTTTTT. It encodes CATRAAAGELFF.

This clonotype has a count of ten or more. This chain connects TRBV5-1 to TRBJ2-2; D not resolved. Per germline, CDR1 SGHRS and CDR2 YFSETQ. CDR3 length: 16 amino acids. Trimming took off 0 bases at V and 2 bases at J, with 11 bases between the two ends. CDR3 coding DNA: TGCGCCAGCAGCTTGGAACCGCGCCTAAACACCGGGGAGCTGTTTTTT. It translates to CASSLEPRLNTGELFF.

There are many counts of this clonotype. This chain links TRBV20-1 with TRBJ1-3; TRBD1 is a possible D gene (5 bases). Germline CDR1 and CDR2: DFQATT and SNEGSKA (reference sequence). Between the trimmed V and J ends, which lost 4 bases and 0 bases, there was a span of 13 bases. There are 15 residues in the CDR3. CDR3 amino acids: CSATRDPRSGNTIYF. CDR3 nucleotide sequence: TGCAGTGCTACCCGGGACCCCCGCTCTGGAAACACCATATATTTT.

There are many counts of this clonotype. This rearrangement joins TRBV7-2 to TRBJ2-1; TRBD2 matches at 8 bases. CDR3 length: 16 amino acids. The V segment lost 1 base and the J segment 7 bases; nucleotides outside the gene matches: 9. Germline-derived CDR1 and CDR2 are SGHTA and FQGNSA. As DNA, the CDR3 is TGTGCCAGCAGCTTAGAATCGGGACTAGTGAGTAATGAGCAGTTCTTC. Translated, it gives CASSLESGLVSNEQFF.

This clonotype was counted at least ten times. V and J are TRBV5-6 and TRBJ1-1; TRBD1 agrees at 7 bases. This CDR3 is built from 13 residues. Germline V gene data show CDR1 as SGHDT and CDR2 as YYEEEE. V shed 3 bases, J shed 4 bases, and the junction held 3 bases outside the gene matches. CDR3 sequence reads: CASSSDRATEAFF. CDR3 DNA: TGTGCCAGCAGCTCCGACAGGGCCACTGAAGCTTTCTTT.

There are many counts of this clonotype. The chain employs TRBV5-1 and TRBJ2-7; TRBD1 is a possible D gene (6 bases). The CDR3 consists of 14 residues. The V end was cut by 1 base, the J end by 1 base, with 9 bases between. In germline, CDR1 is SGHRS, CDR2 YFSETQ. The CDR3 region has the DNA TGCGCCAGCAGCTTGACAGGGAGTTCCTACGAGCAGTACTTC. It yields the protein CASSLTGSSYEQYF. Filled out from reference TRBV5-1 and TRBJ2-7, the complete variable domain reads KAGVTQTPRYLIKTRGQQVTLSCSPISGHRSVSWYQQTPGQGLQFLFEYFSETQRNKGNFPGRFSGRQFSNSRSEMNVSTLELGDSALYLCASSLTGSSYEQYFGPGTRLTVT.

This clonotype was picked up many times. V usage is TRBV6-6 and J usage is TRBJ1-5; D may be TRBD1 (5 bases). Trimming pared 6 bases from V and 12 bases from J, leaving 12 bases between. The CDR3 is made up of 11 amino acids. CDR1 is MNHNY, CDR2 SVGAGI, per germline (reference sequence). CDR3 sequence reads: CASSHGGDQHF. In DNA form, the CDR3 reads TGTGCCAGCAGCCACGGGGGAGACCAGCATTTT.

This clonotype was detected many times. The genes are TRBV7-2 and TRBJ1-2; D is possibly TRBD1 (5 bases). The CDR3 runs 14 residues. Germline CDR1 reads SGHTA; CDR2 reads FQGNSA. Trimming took 5 bases from V and 3 from J, leaving 13 bases between them. CDR3 sequence: CASSLGGRDYGYTF. The DNA of the CDR3 is TGTGCCAGCAGCCTGGGGGGTAGGGACTATGGCTACACCTTC.

Many counts were recorded for this clonotype. V usage is TRBV10-3 and J usage is TRBJ2-1; weak D call: TRBD2 (6 bases). In germline, CDR1 is ENHRY, CDR2 SYGVKD. V shed 0 bases and J shed 8 bases, with 17 bases lying between them. The CDR3 has 16 residues. The CDR3 spells CAISESGTGGFDEQFF. In nucleotides, the CDR3 is TGTGCCATCAGTGAGTCCGGGACTGGGGGTTTCGATGAGCAGTTCTTC.

This clonotype has a count of ten or more. The V gene is TRBV5-1, the J gene TRBJ2-1, with TRBD1 matching 11 bases. J was trimmed by 5 bases and V by 3 bases; bases with no gene match: 4. The CDR3 extends over 15 amino acids. CDR1 is SGHRS, CDR2 YFSETQ, per germline. The CDR3 DNA sequence: TGCGCCAGCAGCTGGGACAGGGGGATCCACAATGAGCAGTTCTTC. Amino acids: CASSWDRGIHNEQFF.

This clonotype has at least ten counts. The chain uses TRBV28 and TRBJ1-5, with no clear D. CDR1 is MDHEN and CDR2 is SYDVKM in the germline V gene. The CDR3 runs to 12 residues. Trimming shortened V by 0 bases and J by 4 bases, and 1 base separated the two germline ends. The CDR3 here is CASSLWNQPQHF. The CDR3, as DNA: TGTGCCAGCAGTTTATGGAATCAGCCCCAGCATTTT.

In this sample, this clonotype turned up a few times. The V and J genes are TRBV7-6 and TRBJ2-1; D is uncertain. The length of the CDR3 is 14 residues. The germline gives CDR1 SGHVS, CDR2 FNYEAQ. Trimming removed 4 bases at V and 0 bases at J, with 7 bases between. CDR3 sequence (DNA): TGTGCCAGCAGCTCCCGGCACTCCTACAATGAGCAGTTCTTC. It translates to CASSSRHSYNEQFF.

This clonotype was observed many times. This chain uses TRBV29-1 with TRBJ2-1, with D perhaps being TRBD1 or TRBD2 (5 bases each). The CDR3 is 16 amino acids. Trimming took 2 bases from V and 0 from J, leaving 14 bases between them. Per the germline V gene, CDR1 is SQVTM and CDR2 is ANQGSEA. Here the CDR3 DNA reads TGCAGCGTTGAAATCGGGACCGGAAGCTCCTACAATGAGCAGTTCTTC. Its protein product is CSVEIGTGSSYNEQFF.

This clonotype appeared many times. J is TRBJ1-1 and V is TRBV6-5; 8 bases line up with TRBD1. Germline V gene sequence: CDR1 MNHEY, CDR2 SVGAGI. This CDR3 has 15 amino acids. The trim removed 0 bases at V and 6 bases at J, leaving 6 bases unmatched. The chain's CDR3 is CASSYSTDRGSEAFF. In nucleotides, the CDR3 is TGTGCCAGCAGTTACTCGACTGACAGGGGTTCTGAAGCTTTCTTT.

This rearrangement joins TRBV5-6 to TRBJ2-3; 13 bases are a match to TRBD2. Germline V gives CDR1 SGHDT, CDR2 YYEEEE. The CDR3 is made up of 17 amino acids. With 4 bases clipped from V and 1 base from J, the junction kept 6 bases outside the gene matches. CDR3 nucleotides: TGTGCCAGCAGCATTCCGGGACTAGCGGGACGCACAGATACGCAGTATTTT. Amino acid sequence: CASSIPGLAGRTDTQYF.

In the case of this clonotype: This clone may be a read error of a much larger clone one base away. The J gene is TRBJ1-1, the V gene TRBV5-1; D is unclear. CDR3 length equals 15 residues. Germline V gene data show CDR1 as SGHRS and CDR2 as YFSETQ. CDR3 nucleotides: TGCGCCAACAGCCAACAACCGGGAAGGAACACTGAAGCTTTCTTT. Translation gives CANSQQPGRNTEAFF.

This clonotype occurred many times. V usage is TRBV7-8 and J usage is TRBJ1-5; D not certain. This CDR3 spans 13 amino acids. CDR1 and CDR2 from the germline V gene are SGHVS and FQNEAQ. V was clipped by 5 bases and J by 4 bases, with 9 bases between them. The CDR3 here is CASSPAPNQPQHF. Here the CDR3 DNA reads TGTGCCAGCAGCCCTGCGCCAAATCAGCCCCAGCATTTT.

The table lists this clonotype with many counts. The genes are TRBV7-7 and TRBJ2-7; D assignment may be TRBD1 or TRBD2 (6 bases each). V was pared by 1 base and J by 2 bases, with 12 bases between. This CDR3 is built from 15 residues. The V gene's germline CDR1 is SSHAT and CDR2 FNYEAQ (reference sequence). The CDR3 DNA follows: TGTGCCAGCAGCTTAGGCGGGAAGGGGGCCTACGAGCAGTACTTC. Encoded protein: CASSLGGKGAYEQYF.

This clonotype was seen at least ten times. The chain links TRBV7-8 to TRBJ2-2; D perhaps matches TRBD2 (5 bases). Trimming shortened V by 5 bases and J by 7 bases, and 17 bases separated the two germline ends. Per the germline V gene, CDR1 is SGHVS and CDR2 is FQNEAQ. The CDR3 is 15 amino acids. CDR3 loop: CASSPHGLAIGELFF. CDR3 in DNA: TGTGCCAGCAGCCCCCACGGGCTAGCTATCGGGGAGCTGTTTTTT.

This clonotype occurred a few times. This sequence joins TRBV28 and TRBJ1-5, with 7 bases matching TRBD1. Germline lookup yields CDR1 MDHEN and CDR2 SYDVKM. V was pared by 6 bases and J by 4 bases, with 6 bases of the junction left unmatched. CDR3 length: 14 residues. The DNA of the CDR3 is TGTGCCAGCAGCGCTCCGGGACAGAATCAGCCCCAGCATTTT. This gives the protein CASSAPGQNQPQHF.